A single sample gave rise to the 31 T cell receptor beta chains below, sequenced in a study of regulatory T cells in long-lasting Graves disease. Time point in this sample: persistent/refractory GD, antithyroid drugs over 5 years with positive TRAb. Preparation of the TCR library used RNA extracted from PBMCs. Building of the TCR beta libraries involved iRepertoire HTBI primers and Arm-PCR of CDR3 regions. TCRdb fed the multiplex PCR reads into MiXCR, producing one record per CDR3 protein. The sample has around 460,000 distinct CDR3 sequences, about a fifth seen once. Source: peripheral blood mononuclear cells (PBMCs), taken when the disease was refractory, from a patient treated with antithyroid drugs. These receptors all stem from a female donor with Graves disease.

This clonotype showed up many times. The rearrangement joins TRBV28 to TRBJ1-2; D is unresolved. Trimming removed 2 bases from V and 2 bases from J, with 9 bases in between. CDR3 length: 14 residues. Germline V CDR1 and CDR2: MDHEN, SYDVKM. CDR3 in amino acids: CASSLGPVNYGYTF. CDR3 coding DNA: TGTGCCAGCAGTTTAGGTCCTGTGAACTATGGCTACACCTTC.

As regards this clonotype: Relative to the germline gene, one junction end is altered; a read error may explain this. The chain combines TRBV6-2 or TRBV6-3 with TRBJ1-5; 8 nucleotides line up with TRBD1. The length of the CDR3 is 15 residues. Per germline, CDR1 MNHEY and CDR2 SVGEGT. The CDR3, as DNA: TGTACCAGCAACATCCCGGGACAGGGCAATCAGCCCCAGCATTTT. Translation: CTSNIPGQGNQPQHF.

This clonotype was counted at least ten times. The chain combines TRBV12-3 or TRBV12-4 with TRBJ2-7, with a weak D call TRBD1 (6 bases). V lost 5 bases and J 3 bases, leaving 14 bases between the germline ends. The CDR3 runs 14 residues. The DNA of the CDR3 is TGTGCCAGCAGTCTACAGGGTAGCCTCTACGAGCAGTACTTC. It is translated as CASSLQGSLYEQYF.

This clonotype was counted at least ten times. Sequence at one end of the junction differs from germline and may be a read error. The chain employs TRBV13 and TRBJ1-1; no definite D call. The CDR3 covers 8 residues. CDR1 and CDR2 (germline): PRHDT, FYEKMQ (reference sequence). The CDR3 spells CASPREVF. CDR3 sequence (DNA): TGTGCCAGCCCCCGGGAGGTCTTT. The full variable domain, its missing parts supplied by reference TRBV13 and TRBJ1-1, is AAGVIQSPRHLIKEKRETATLKCYPIPRHDTVYWYQQGPGQDPQFLISFYEKMQSDKGSIPDRFSAQQFSDYHSELNMSSLELGDSALYFCASPREVFGQGTRLTVV.

The rearrangement uses TRBV7-8 and TRBJ1-4; D is uncertain. This CDR3 comprises 14 residues. Trimming stripped 0 bases from V and 8 bases from J, with 10 bases between. From germline, CDR1 is SGHVS and CDR2 FQNEAQ. CDR3: CASSLARPGEKLFF. DNA of the CDR3: TGTGCCAGCAGCTTAGCGCGCCCGGGCGAAAAACTGTTTTTT. Full variable domain (outside the CDR3, taken from reference TRBV7-8 and TRBJ1-4): GAGVSQSPRYKVAKRGQDVALRCDPISGHVSLFWYQQALGQGPEFLTYFQNEAQLDKSGLPSDRFFAERPEGSVSTLKIQRTQQEDSAVYLCASSLARPGEKLFFGSGTQLSVL.

Many counts were recorded for this clonotype. The chain employs TRBV18 and TRBJ2-7; unclear D gene. Germline V lookup: CDR1 KGHSH, CDR2 LQKENI. V was cut by 0 bases and J by 7 bases, with 7 bases left in between. There are 12 residues in the CDR3. The CDR3 DNA reads as TGTGCCAGCTCACCACCGGGCAGGGAGCAGTACTTC. Protein product: CASSPPGREQYF.

There are many counts of this clonotype. The chain links TRBV14 to TRBJ2-5; TRBD2 aligns across 7 bases. This CDR3 contains 15 residues. In germline, CDR1 is SGHDN, CDR2 FVKESK. Unmatched junction bases numbered 8, after V lost 3 bases and J lost 4 bases. CDR3 region: CASSHIAGDGETQYF. In DNA form, the CDR3 reads TGTGCCAGCAGCCATATTGCGGGGGATGGAGAGACCCAGTACTTC.

This clonotype was seen many times. V usage is TRBV2 and J usage is TRBJ1-1; no definite D call. CDR1 and CDR2 from the germline V gene are SNHLY and FYNNEI. The germline V and J ends were trimmed by 4 bases and 5 bases, with 14 bases remaining between them. This CDR3 is built from 14 residues. The CDR3 bases are TGTGCCAGCAGTGTTAGCGGTATGGGGACTGAAGCTTTCTTT. Translated, it gives CASSVSGMGTEAFF. Complete variable domain (other parts from reference TRBV2 and TRBJ1-1): EPEVTQTPSHQVTQMGQEVILRCVPISNHLYFYWYRQILGQKVEFLVSFYNNEISEKSEIFDDQFSVERPDGSNFTLKIRSTKLEDSAMYFCASSVSGMGTEAFFGQGTRLTVV.

This clonotype showed up many times. This chain joins TRBV28 and TRBJ2-7; 7 bases line up with TRBD1. Germline CDR1 is MDHEN and CDR2 is SYDVKM. The V and J ends lost 6 bases and 3 bases, in that order; junction bases with no gene match: 8. The CDR3 covers 14 residues. The CDR3 DNA reads as TGTGCCAGCAGCCTAGGACAGGTGATCTACGAGCAGTACTTC. It translates to CASSLGQVIYEQYF.

Comment on this clonotype: Just one base apart from a much larger clone, this may be a read error. This chain uses TRBV28 with TRBJ1-5, with a possible D match to TRBD1 (5 bases). The germline gives CDR1 MDHEN, CDR2 SYDVKM. Trimming removed 8 bases at V and 5 bases at J, with 13 bases between. The CDR3 consists of 13 residues. CDR3 residues: CASAMGGDQPQHF. CDR3 in DNA: TGTGCCAGCGCCATGGGGGGGGATCAGCCCCAGCATTTT.

The gene calls are TRBV12-3 or TRBV12-4 and TRBJ1-1; no clear D gene. Trimming stripped 1 base from V and 5 bases from J, with 14 bases between. This CDR3 has 15 residues. As DNA, the CDR3 is TGTGCCAGCAGTTTAGACGGAGGGAGTTGGACTGAAGCTTTCTTT. Amino acids: CASSLDGGSWTEAFF.

This clonotype was observed a handful of times. The gene calls are TRBV6-5 and TRBJ2-2; weak D call: TRBD1 (6 bases). V was clipped by 0 bases and J by 3 bases, with 8 bases between them. The CDR3 spans 15 residues. Germline assignment: CDR1 MNHEY and CDR2 SVGAGI. The CDR3, as DNA: TGTGCCAGCAGTTACTCCAGGGGAGACACCGGGGAGCTGTTTTTT. Translated: CASSYSRGDTGELFF.

This clonotype was counted ten times or more. The rearrangement uses TRBV2 and TRBJ1-1, with 11 positions matching TRBD1. The CDR3 is made up of 16 amino acids. The V and J ends lost 6 bases and 6 bases, in that order; junction bases with no gene match: 12. Germline V gene lookup returns CDR1 SNHLY and CDR2 FYNNEI. The CDR3 protein is CASSPGQGARDAEAFF. The DNA of the CDR3 is TGTGCCAGCAGCCCCGGACAGGGGGCTAGAGACGCTGAAGCTTTCTTT.

This clonotype was counted a few times. The DNA for the CDR3 is TGTGCCTGGAGGAAGGGGGACAGGGGATTCTCTGAAGCTTTCTTT. Protein: CAWRKGDRGFSEAFF. The chain uses TRBV30 and TRBJ1-1, with 10 bases that match TRBD1. This CDR3 is 15 amino acids long. With V trimmed by 3 bases and J by 6 bases, 10 bases remained unmatched. The germline V gene encodes CDR1 GTSNPN and CDR2 SVGIG (reference sequence).

This clonotype was seen a few times. The V gene is TRBV12-3 or TRBV12-4, the J gene TRBJ2-3; D might be TRBD1 (6 bases). The ends were cut back, 7 bases at V and 6 bases at J, with 23 bases in the middle. The CDR3 consists of 16 residues. The CDR3 coding sequence is TGTGCCAGCACAGTTTACCGGACTGGGGGCGGGGATACGCAGTATTTT. Its protein is CASTVYRTGGGDTQYF.

This clonotype was recorded many times. This sequence joins TRBV28 and TRBJ2-7; perhaps TRBD1 as D (7 bases). Germline V CDR1 and CDR2: MDHEN, SYDVKM. There are 16 residues in the CDR3. Trimming removed 6 bases at V and 1 base at J, with 19 bases between. Here the CDR3 DNA reads TGTGCCAGCAGCCCAGGGGGGCTAGCGATGTCCTACGAGCAGTACTTC. The encoded protein is CASSPGGLAMSYEQYF. The full variable domain, with the rest looked up from reference TRBV28 and TRBJ2-7, is DVKVTQSSRYLVKRTGEKVFLECVQDMDHENMFWYRQDPGLGLRLIYFSYDVKMKEKGDIPEGYSVSREKKERFSLILESASTNQTSMYLCASSPGGLAMSYEQYFGPGTRLTVT.

The chain couples TRBV20-1 to TRBJ2-3; 8 positions agree with TRBD2. The CDR3 loop spans 14 amino acids. Germline CDR1 is DFQATT and CDR2 is SNEGSKA (reference sequence). J was trimmed by 1 base and V by 6 bases; bases with no gene match: 6. Here the CDR3 reads CSAQFSGGTDTQYF. The CDR3 DNA sequence: TGCAGTGCCCAGTTTAGCGGGGGCACAGATACGCAGTATTTT.

This clonotype has only a few counts. The chain carries TRBV20-1 and TRBJ1-5; the D is unclear. This CDR3 has 17 residues. V was cut by 6 bases and J by 0 bases, with 21 bases left in between. CDR1 is DFQATT and CDR2 is SNEGSKA in the germline V gene (reference sequence). The DNA for the CDR3 is TGCAGTGCCACCGCAGGCTTGGGTGGCTATAGCAATCAGCCCCAGCATTTT. Protein product: CSATAGLGGYSNQPQHF.

The table lists this clonotype with many counts. The junction differs from germline at one of its ends, possibly a read error. The chain combines TRBV28 with TRBJ2-3; D call uncertain. Germline lookup yields CDR1 MDHEN and CDR2 SYDVKM. The CDR3 is 13 amino acids. The CDR3 nucleotides read TGCGCCAGCAGCTTGGCGGGCACAGATACGCAGTATTTT. Encoded protein: CASSLAGTDTQYF.

The V call is TRBV16, the J call TRBJ1-6; D gene unclear. The CDR3 is made up of 15 amino acids. Germline V gene lookup returns CDR1 KGHSY and CDR2 FQNENV. Trimming shortened V by 5 bases and J by 14 bases, and 22 bases separated the two germline ends. DNA of the CDR3: TGTGCCAGCAGCGTCCCATTAGAGACCCACATTTCCCTCCACTTT. The encoded protein is CASSVPLETHISLHF.

Ten or more counts support this clonotype. This chain connects TRBV28 to TRBJ2-5; the D call may be TRBD1 or TRBD2 (5 bases each). The ends were cut back, 6 bases at V and 4 bases at J, with 15 bases in the middle. The CDR3 length is 14 residues. Germline loops: CDR1 MDHEN, CDR2 SYDVKM. CDR3 DNA sequence: TGTGCCAGCAGCCCATTTTCTGGGGGAGAGACCCAGTACTTC. Translating it yields CASSPFSGGETQYF.

This chain's CDR3 is CASSRSPTVYGYTF. In DNA form, the CDR3 reads TGTGCCAGCAGTCGCTCACCGACAGTCTATGGCTACACCTTC. The chain joins TRBV6-1 to TRBJ1-2; possible D gene TRBD1, 5 bases. Trimming took off 5 bases at V and 4 bases at J, with 14 bases between the two ends. Germline values: CDR1 MNHNS, CDR2 SASEGT. The CDR3 loop spans 14 amino acids.

This clonotype has a handful of counts. This rearrangement joins TRBV6-5 to TRBJ1-1; 8 bases are a match to TRBD1. V lost 2 bases to trimming and J lost 1 base; unmatched junction nucleotides: 0. This CDR3 has 14 residues. From germline, CDR1 is MNHEY and CDR2 SVGAGI. CDR3 DNA: TGTGCCAGCAGTTACGACAGGGGGAACACTGAAGCTTTCTTT. Translating it yields CASSYDRGNTEAFF.

In its sample, this clonotype was seen many times. This sequence joins TRBV12-3 or TRBV12-4 and TRBJ2-6, with D unclear. The CDR3 sequence is 15 residues long. Trimming cost V 3 bases and J 0 bases, with 6 bases left between them. The CDR3 loop reads CASSLSNSGANVLTF. CDR3 nucleotides: TGTGCCAGCAGTTTGTCAAACTCTGGGGCCAACGTCCTGACTTTC.

The chain is built from TRBV3-1 and TRBJ2-1, with 7 bases aligning to TRBD2. CDR1 and CDR2 from the germline V gene are LGHDT and YNNKEL (reference sequence). There are 15 residues in the CDR3. The ends lost 0 bases at V and 2 bases at J; junction bases unmatched: 1. The CDR3 coding sequence is TGTGCCAGCAGCCAAGACCTAGCGGCCTACAATGAGCAGTTCTTC. As protein: CASSQDLAAYNEQFF.

J is TRBJ1-1 and V is TRBV6-1, with 8 bases lining up with TRBD1. CDR3 size: 13 residues. V trimming: 11 bases; J trimming: 4 bases; junction bases outside the gene matches: 9. The germline V gene encodes CDR1 MNHNS and CDR2 SASEGT. The CDR3 nucleotides are TGTGCCGCACGGTACAGGGGGGGCACTGAAGCTTTCTTT. Amino acid sequence: CAARYRGGTEAFF.

Ten or more counts support this clonotype. In DNA, the CDR3 is TGTGCCATCAGTGATTTCACAGCGGGGAGAGAGACCCAGTACTTC. This translates into CAISDFTAGRETQYF. The V gene is TRBV10-3, the J gene TRBJ2-5; 7 bases line up with TRBD2. Germline V gene sequence: CDR1 ENHRY, CDR2 SYGVKD. CDR3 size: 15 residues. V gave up 3 bases and J gave up 4 bases; unmatched junction bases: 8.

This clonotype was detected many times. The CDR3 spells CASSGTVNYGYTF. DNA of the CDR3: TGTGCCAGCAGCGGGACAGTGAACTATGGCTACACCTTC. The rearrangement links TRBV28 to TRBJ1-2; 7 nucleotides match TRBD1. Germline V lookup: CDR1 MDHEN, CDR2 SYDVKM. Trimming cost V 6 bases and J 2 bases; bases outside gene matches: 3. There are 13 residues in the CDR3.

This clonotype was counted at least ten times. The V and J genes are TRBV2 and TRBJ1-5, with D maybe TRBD1 (5 bases). The length of the CDR3 is 15 residues. CDR1 and CDR2 (germline): SNHLY, FYNNEI. V was clipped by 4 bases and J by 7 bases, with 17 bases between them. CDR3 amino acids: CASSGGGGRGQPQHF. CDR3 coding DNA: TGTGCCAGCAGTGGAGGTGGGGGACGGGGGCAGCCCCAGCATTTT.

This clonotype was found many times. The chain combines TRBV7-2 with TRBJ2-2; D is ambiguous. Trimming stripped 4 bases from V and 4 bases from J, with 10 bases between. CDR3 length equals 14 residues. The V gene's germline CDR1 is SGHTA and CDR2 FQGNSA. CDR3 sequence: CASSSEAATGELFF. The CDR3 DNA follows: TGTGCCAGCAGCTCTGAGGCGGCCACCGGGGAGCTGTTTTTT.

This sequence joins TRBV24-1 and TRBJ2-1; D unresolved. The CDR3 has 14 residues. With 3 bases removed from V and 0 bases from J, the gap between germline ends came to 5 bases. Germline CDR1 is KGHDR and CDR2 is SFDVKD. In DNA, the CDR3 is TGTGCCACCAGTGATGCTAGCTCCTACAATGAGCAGTTCTTC. Protein: CATSDASSYNEQFF.